A selection of T cell receptor beta chains follows, all from one sample in a study of technical replicates of blood from several donors. Here immunoSEQ multiplex PCR was the method, and the copy in TCRdb shows in-frame clones only, minus some. This sample has roughly 79,000 clones, with around four fifths found just once. Material for sequencing was PBMCs. Receptors originate from a human donor in good health. Some clones in this sample may be carry-over from other donors' samples. CDR3s include the opening cysteine and the closing phenylalanine or tryptophan. The D gene is left open where the match is weak. Clone size is not always given. Where it is, it says once, few, many or a class for expanded clones.

d_call	v_call	j_call	clone_size	cdr3_aa	cdr3_nt
TRBD2	TRBV5-4	TRBJ2-3	few	CASSFGGGEADTQYF	TGTGCCAGCAGCTTTGGCGGGGGGGAGGCAGATACGCAGTATTTT
TRBD1	TRBV6-5	TRBJ1-1	NA	CASSYLGQGFFF	TGTGCCAGCAGTTACCTAGGACAGGGATTTTTCTTT
TRBD2	TRBV30	TRBJ2-5	few	CASQTSPGGTQYF	TGTGCCTCCCAAACTAGCCCGGGAGGGACCCAGTACTTC
NA	TRBV5-1	TRBJ1-1	NA	CASSLVPQNTEAFF	TGCGCCAGCAGCTTGGTCCCCCAGAACACTGAAGCTTTCTTT
TRBD2	TRBV7-2	TRBJ2-2	NA	CASRPYPMGLETGELFF	TGTGCCAGCAGACCCTACCCCATGGGACTAGAAACCGGGGAGCTGTTTTTT
NA	TRBV2	TRBJ2-7	NA	CASSGGAGEQYF	TGTGCCAGTTCCGGAGGGGCAGGCGAGCAGTACTTC
NA	TRBV5-1	TRBJ1-4	NA	CASSTRVVKLFF	TGCGCCAGCAGTACCAGGGTTGTAAAACTGTTTTTT
TRBD1	TRBV11-1	TRBJ1-2	NA	CASSPQGDYGYTF	TGTGCCAGCAGCCCACAGGGGGACTATGGCTACACCTTC
NA	TRBV27	TRBJ2-1	once	CASSARGYLYNEQFF	TGTGCCAGCAGTGCGAGAGGCTACCTCTACAATGAGCAGTTCTTC
NA	TRBV30	TRBJ1-5	few	CAWSPHSHNQPQHF	TGTGCCTGGAGTCCCCATTCCCACAATCAGCCCCAGCATTTT
NA	TRBV6-5	TRBJ2-7	NA	CASSYTAGRSYEQYF	TGTGCCAGCAGTTACACGGCAGGGCGTTCCTACGAGCAGTACTTC
TRBD1	TRBV4-1	TRBJ1-1	few	CASRRQGQDEAFF	TGCGCCAGCAGACGACAGGGACAAGACGAAGCTTTCTTT
NA	TRBV2	TRBJ2-2	NA	CASRLTGELFF	TGTGCCAGCAGATTAACCGGGGAGCTGTTTTTT
TRBD2	TRBV11-3	TRBJ2-1	NA	CASSAGLAGGNEQFF	TGTGCCAGCAGCGCCGGACTAGCGGGGGGAAATGAGCAGTTCTTC
NA	TRBV7-9	TRBJ2-7	NA	CASSLNSGSYEQYF	TGTGCCAGCAGCTTAAATAGCGGATCCTACGAGCAGTACTTC
TRBD1	TRBV5-1	TRBJ2-5	once	CASRPPGTGALETQYF	TGCGCCAGCAGACCGCCCGGGACAGGGGCTCTGGAGACCCAGTACTTC
TRBD1	TRBV2	TRBJ1-2	NA	CASRQGAYGYTF	TGTGCCAGCAGACAGGGGGCCTATGGCTACACCTTC
NA	TRBV7-6	TRBJ1-6	NA	CASSLGIRGALNSPLHF	TGTGCCAGCAGCTTAGGTATCCGGGGGGCGCTAAATTCACCCCTCCACTTT
NA	TRBV30	TRBJ1-6	NA	CAWSVGSPLHF	TGTGCCTGGAGTGTCGGTTCACCCCTCCACTTT
NA	TRBV2	TRBJ2-7	NA	CASSELGGVNHEQYF	TGTGCCAGCAGTGAACTGGGGGGAGTGAACCACGAGCAGTACTTC
NA	TRBV5-1	TRBJ1-4	NA	CASSLLAQGGEKLFF	TGCGCCAGCAGCTTGTTGGCTCAGGGCGGTGAAAAACTGTTTTTT
TRBD1	TRBV19	TRBJ1-2	NA	CASSIDRRKQGNYGYTF	TGTGCCAGTAGTATAGATCGGAGGAAACAGGGGAACTATGGCTACACCTTC
TRBD2	TRBV2	TRBJ2-2	NA	CASRDKRERDGELFF	TGTGCCAGCAGAGACAAGCGGGAGCGGGACGGGGAGCTGTTTTTT
NA	TRBV11-3	TRBJ2-5	NA	CASSQDSQETQYF	TGTGCCAGCAGCCAGGACAGCCAAGAGACCCAGTACTTC
TRBD2	TRBV5-1	TRBJ2-1	NA	CASSSLAGGSNEQFF	TGCGCCAGCAGCTCGCTAGCGGGAGGAAGCAATGAGCAGTTCTTC
TRBD1	TRBV27	TRBJ1-2	NA	CASSPQGQRNNYGYTF	TGTGCCAGCAGTCCCCAGGGACAGCGAAATAACTATGGCTACACCTTC
TRBD2	TRBV5-1	TRBJ2-7	NA	CASSGDSGRSEQYF	TGCGCCAGCAGCGGCGATAGCGGGAGGAGCGAGCAGTACTTC
TRBD1	TRBV11-2	TRBJ2-5	few	CASSAHPGTDQETQYF	TGTGCCAGCAGCGCACACCCCGGGACAGACCAAGAGACCCAGTACTTC
NA	TRBV19	TRBJ2-7	NA	CASSPGASYEQYF	TGTGCCAGTAGTCCAGGGGCGTCCTACGAGCAGTACTTC
TRBD1	TRBV20-1	TRBJ1-1	few	CSAKTGPEAFF	TGCAGTGCTAAGACAGGGCCTGAAGCTTTCTTT
TRBD2	TRBV19	TRBJ2-2	few	CASRLANTGELFF	TGTGCCAGTCGACTAGCTAACACCGGGGAGCTGTTTTTT
NA	TRBV11-2	TRBJ2-2	NA	CASSSQGFTGELFF	TGTGCCAGCAGCTCTCAGGGTTTCACCGGGGAGCTGTTTTTT
TRBD2	TRBV9	TRBJ2-2	NA	CASSAGTSANTGELFF	TGTGCCAGCAGCGCTGGGACTAGCGCAAACACCGGGGAGCTGTTTTTT
TRBD1	TRBV6-1	TRBJ1-6	NA	CASGALDRENSPLHF	TGTGCCAGCGGGGCTCTTGACAGGGAGAATTCACCCCTCCACTTT
TRBD2	TRBV5-8	TRBJ2-7	NA	CASSLGLAGVREQYF	TGTGCCAGCAGCTTGGGACTAGCGGGAGTGAGAGAGCAGTACTTC